The present entry profiles one TCR beta chain with its context. Only a few counts were recorded for this clonotype. Its target antigen remains unknown. There are no base qualities to consult, and no much larger clone falls within one base. V and J are trimmed by 4 bases and 0 bases, and the gene matches miss 4 bases of the junction. The CDR3 contains 16 residues, cysteine and phenylalanine counted. CDR3 DNA only is kept here, 48 bases in frame from base 1. From the germline V gene, CDR1 is SGHTA and CDR2 is FQGNSA. Every donor was a healthy Caucasian. The study also sequenced three unrelated non-twin adults: a male aged 18 to 30, a male aged 50 to 60 and a female aged 50 to 60. Using Miltenyi CD45RO+ enrichment and human naive T-cell isolation kits, memory (CD45RO+) and naive T cells were isolated from PBMC. The data are from a study of identical twins listed by TCRdb under 2016. About the study as a whole: TCR alpha and beta repertoires from monozygotic twins, unrelated adults of various ages and cord blood were deep-sequenced to test whether fetal clonotypes persist. To rule out contamination, the twin experiments were replicated at different times with different library preparation protocols.

Summary of the overall study and its limitations: In monozygotic twins, recombination models systematically underestimated out-of-frame TCR alpha sharing, but the models matched the sharing seen between unrelated individuals. Compared with coincidental sharing between unrelated individuals, out-of-frame TCR alpha sequences shared between twins had an excess of sequences with low generation probability. Zero-insertion analyses could be partly confounded by invariant T cells such as MAIT and iNKT, although diverse VJ usage argued against such confounding for most clonotypes. Fewer insertions were carried by abundant cord blood beta clonotypes; a weaker similar trend was observed in young adult naive repertoires, while no such trend was observed in memory repertoires. The excess sharing between twins in beta out-of-frame sequences was weaker because fewer shared sequences reduced the signal-to-noise ratio. Because the same donors could not be followed over many years, the conclusions depended on cross-sectional statistical analysis.

The library was obtained by 5' RACE. Sequenced on an Illumina HiSeq 2000. A universal primer binding site was added through template switching, and the final cDNA carried a unique molecular identifier so that TCR cDNA molecules could be counted accurately. Specific primers in the conserved constant-segment region were used to synthesize first-strand cDNA for the TCR alpha and beta chains. To control for contamination, each cDNA library was double barcoded with a SMART-Mk sample barcode plus Illumina barcodes. Two successive PCR steps introduced TruSeq adapter sequences along with Illumina sample barcodes. Sequencing of the TCR alpha and beta cDNA libraries was done on the Illumina HiSeq platform using custom primers. Per the source publication's procedure: Raw reads were processed with MiGEC to extract unique molecular identifiers, and MiXCR was used to determine CDR3 positions. For each individual, recombination models were inferred using an EM algorithm with the repgenHMM and IGoR tools. Shared clonotype analysis was performed with the tcR package in R, normalizing sharing by the product of cloneset sizes. To study raw recombination free of thymic and clonal selection effects, out-of-frame nonproductive sequences were analyzed. TCRdb reprocessed the public reads (quality trimming at Q25 with fastp, clone calling with MiXCR) and kept in-frame beta chains. For every CDR3 protein sequence, its rows merge into one entry that carries the most common genes and DNA. TCRdb, not the authors, supplied the V and J calls. This sample gives around 670,000 distinct CDR3 sequences in total; 6% to 6.5% of them show up just once. The biggest ten clones account for 1.5% to 2% of the sample.

The sequence is built from TRBV7-2 and TRBJ2-2; 8 bases in between match TRBD2. This receptor was obtained from a man aged 18 to 30 in good health. The sequencing input was naive T cells sorted from blood. The intended sense of this specimen's cell subset or site label: cells isolated with a human naive T-cell isolation kit. The nucleotide sequence is TGTGCCAGCAGCTCCCAGGGACTAGCGAACACCGGGGAGCTGTTTTTT. This codes for CASSSQGLANTGELFF.